A selection of T cell receptor beta chains follows, all from one sample in a study of T cells in Graves' hyperthyroidism and ophthalmopathy. One entry per CDR3 protein, called by TCRdb with MiXCR from the multiplex PCR reads. There are about 400,000 distinct CDR3 sequences in the sample; more than 12% occur only once, and 32% lies in the top ten. Sequences were obtained from blood. Every receptor here comes from a woman in her thirties with Graves' hyperthyroidism. The CDR3 runs from the conserved cysteine through the conserved F or W. A D gene is named only where the DNA matches it firmly. Size tells how often a clone was seen (once, few, many) or the class of an expanded clone, and some rows leave it out.

v_call	clone_size	d_call	j_call	cdr3_aa	cdr3_nt
TRBV3-1	many	TRBD2	TRBJ2-5	CASSLLAGVKTQYF	TGTGCCAGCAGCCTTTTAGCGGGAGTGAAGACCCAGTACTTC
TRBV3-1	.	.	TRBJ1-2	CASSQGSEIRYGYTF	TGTGCCAGCAGCCAAGGGTCGGAGATACGATATGGCTACACCTTC
TRBV28	once	TRBD2	TRBJ2-2	CASSFLTSGGGELFF	TGTGCCAGCAGTTTTTTGACTAGCGGTGGCGGGGAGCTGTTTTTT
TRBV15	few	.	TRBJ2-7	CATSVVIGQTYEQYF	TGTGCCACCAGCGTCGTCATTGGACAGACTTACGAGCAGTACTTC
TRBV27	many	.	TRBJ2-5	CASIGEEETQYF	TGTGCCAGCATTGGGGAAGAAGAGACCCAGTACTTC
TRBV10-3	.	.	TRBJ2-1	CATSRERTVLGNEQFF	TGTGCCACGAGTCGGGAAAGGACCGTTTTAGGGAATGAGCAGTTCTTC
TRBV7-2	many	.	TRBJ2-1	CASSLQGLNSYNEQFF	TGTGCCAGCAGCTTACAGGGACTTAACTCCTACAATGAGCAGTTCTTC
TRBV6-2/TRBV6-3	many	.	TRBJ2-1	CASSSDLNEQFF	TGTGCCAGCAGTTCGGATCTCAATGAGCAGTTCTTC
TRBV2	many	.	TRBJ2-2	CASRIGPSRTGELFF	TGTGCCAGCAGGATAGGGCCGAGTCGCACCGGGGAGCTGTTTTTT
TRBV20-1	few	.	TRBJ1-6	CSAGETGGGSPLHF	TGCAGTGCTGGGGAGACAGGCGGAGGTTCACCCCTCCACTTT
TRBV7-2	many	.	TRBJ2-1	CASKPAGINEQFF	TGTGCCAGCAAGCCGGCAGGGATAAATGAGCAGTTCTTC
TRBV29-1	many	.	TRBJ2-3	CSVEGTRSTDTQYF	TGCAGCGTTGAAGGGACAAGAAGCACAGATACGCAGTATTTT
TRBV7-2	once	.	TRBJ2-7	CASSFIWDGSSYEQYF	TGTGCCAGCAGCTTTATATGGGACGGGAGCTCCTACGAGCAGTACTTC
TRBV12-3/TRBV12-4	many	.	TRBJ2-3	CASSLAGRSTDTQYF	TGTGCCAGCAGTTTAGCGGGAAGAAGCACAGATACGCAGTATTTT
TRBV6-9	.	.	TRBJ2-5	CASSYSKSPPGAQYF	TGTGCCAGCAGTTACTCGAAATCGCCCCCGGGGGCCCAGTACTTC
TRBV6-6	many	TRBD1	TRBJ2-1	CASSYWNSQGFNEQFF	TGTGCCAGCAGTTACTGGAATTCACAGGGGTTCAATGAGCAGTTCTTC
TRBV4-1	.	.	TRBJ2-2	CASSQDAAENTGELFF	TGCGCCAGCAGCCAAGATGCGGCGGAGAACACCGGGGAGCTGTTTTTT
TRBV5-1	.	.	TRBJ2-3	CASRSVGQAAMDTQYF	TGCGCCAGCAGGTCCGTAGGGCAGGCGGCCATGGATACGCAGTATTTT
TRBV28	many	TRBD1	TRBJ2-7	CASKANHRGKYEQYF	TGTGCCAGCAAAGCTAACCACAGGGGAAAGTACGAGCAGTACTTC
TRBV12-5	.	.	TRBJ1-5	CASGKRGTLHSNQPQHF	TGTGCTAGTGGCAAAAGAGGGACACTACATAGCAATCAGCCCCAGCATTTT
TRBV2	many	TRBD2	TRBJ2-3	CASTGRLAGGWTDTQYF	TGTGCCAGCACGGGTAGGCTAGCGGGAGGATGGACAGATACGCAGTATTTT
TRBV28	many	.	TRBJ2-2	CASSRGGTGELFF	TGTGCCAGCAGTCGAGGGGGAACCGGGGAGCTGTTTTTT
TRBV20-1	few	TRBD1	TRBJ2-7	CSAPDRGLYEQYF	TGCAGTGCCCCGGACAGGGGGCTCTACGAGCAGTACTTC
TRBV6-1	many	TRBD2	TRBJ2-1	CASSGRKGLAGGPRNEQFF	TGTGCCAGCAGTGGGCGGAAGGGACTAGCGGGAGGGCCTCGAAATGAGCAGTTCTTC
TRBV12-3/TRBV12-4	many	.	TRBJ1-2	CASTLRTAYGYTF	TGTGCCAGCACTCTAAGGACGGCCTATGGCTACACCTTC
TRBV19	.	TRBD2	TRBJ2-2	CASSVSGLAGGGTGELFF	TGTGCCAGTAGTGTCTCGGGACTAGCGGGAGGCGGCACCGGGGAGCTGTTTTTT